The 26 T cell receptor beta chains presented below share a single source sample, sequenced in a study of blood T cells in healthy people across ages. It was with a sample-barcoded 5' primer and a J-beta primer mix that a second PCR of about 6 to 12 cycles was run. TCRdb passed the 5' RACE reads through MiXCR, listing each CDR3 protein once. The table has about 800,000 distinct CDR3 sequences, 46% seen once; the top ten hold roughly 20%. Sample: blood. These receptor sequences come from a man at least 80 years old in good health.

V gene TRBV25-1 combines with J gene TRBJ2-1; D is ambiguous. The CDR3 runs 15 residues. V lost 4 bases and J lost 13, with 23 bases in between. CDR1 and CDR2 from the germline V gene are MGHDK and SYGVNS. CDR3 protein: CASSGRTTPQETQFF. As DNA, the CDR3 is TGTGCCAGCAGTGGACGGACGACGCCCCAAGAGACCCAGTTCTTC.

This chain links TRBV7-3 with TRBJ1-4, with TRBD1 as a possible D gene (5 bases). The CDR3 spans 13 residues. V was trimmed by 5 bases and J by 7 bases, leaving 11 bases between them. CDR1 is SGHTA and CDR2 is FQGTGA in the germline V gene. CDR3 sequence: CASSRGDGEKLFF. The CDR3 nucleotides are TGTGCCAGCAGCCGAGGGGACGGTGAAAAACTGTTTTTT.

J is TRBJ1-1 and V is TRBV7-8; no definite D call. Germline V lookup: CDR1 SGHVS, CDR2 FQNEAQ. This CDR3 is 13 amino acids long. Between the trimmed V and J ends, which lost 5 bases and 0 bases, there was a span of 7 bases. Here the CDR3 reads CASSREMNTEAFF. CDR3 DNA: TGTGCCAGCAGCAGAGAAATGAACACTGAAGCTTTCTTT. Full variable domain (missing parts from reference TRBV7-8 and TRBJ1-1): GAGVSQSPRYKVAKRGQDVALRCDPISGHVSLFWYQQALGQGPEFLTYFQNEAQLDKSGLPSDRFFAERPEGSVSTLKIQRTQQEDSAVYLCASSREMNTEAFFGQGTRLTVV.

This clonotype was observed a few times. The rearrangement joins TRBV4-3 to TRBJ2-3, with D perhaps TRBD2 (5 bases). Germline CDR1 reads LGHNA; CDR2 reads YSLEER. CDR3 length: 16 amino acids. Trimming stripped 3 bases from V and 3 bases from J, with 16 bases between. CDR3 in amino acids: CASSQGFEGLTDTQYF. DNA of the CDR3: TGCGCCAGCAGCCAGGGGTTCGAGGGCCTGACAGATACGCAGTATTTT.

This clonotype appeared a few times. The junction differs from germline at one of its ends, possibly a read error. V and J are TRBV12-3 or TRBV12-4 and TRBJ2-7; the match to TRBD2 covers 10 bases. This CDR3 comprises 15 residues. The CDR3 sequence: CASSIAGGRSYEQYF. CDR3 coding DNA: TGTGCCAGCAGTATAGCGGGAGGCCGCTCCTACGAGCAGTACTTC.

Note on this clonotype: Germline is not matched at one junction end, which may reflect a read error. The V and J genes are TRBV4-1 and TRBJ2-7; D tentatively fits TRBD1 or TRBD2 (6 bases each). The germline gives CDR1 MGHRA, CDR2 YSYEKL. This CDR3 is built from 14 residues. CDR3 sequence reads: CASSPGAASYEQYF. The CDR3 coding sequence is TGCGCTAGCAGCCCGGGGGCGGCCTCCTACGAGCAGTACTTC.

The table lists this clonotype with many counts. The chain carries TRBV6-4 and TRBJ2-2, with TRBD2 matching 11 bases. The ends lost 6 bases at V and 0 bases at J; junction bases unmatched: 3. The V gene's germline CDR1 is MRHNA and CDR2 SNTAGT. This CDR3 contains 16 residues. The CDR3 loop is CASSPSGRTNTGELFF. CDR3 nucleotides: TGTGCCAGCAGCCCTAGCGGGAGGACGAACACCGGGGAGCTGTTTTTT.

The V and J genes are TRBV29-1 and TRBJ2-1, with no clear D. Germline assignment: CDR1 SQVTM and CDR2 ANQGSEA. Trimming stripped 4 bases from V and 7 bases from J, with 11 bases between. The CDR3 loop spans 12 amino acids. In DNA form, the CDR3 reads TGCAGCGTTGGGCTTTGGGGAAATGAGCAGTTCTTC. The encoded protein is CSVGLWGNEQFF.

The rearrangement links TRBV5-6 to TRBJ2-7; 14 bases are a match to TRBD2. V was clipped by 4 bases and J by 5 bases; unmatched bases: 8. Germline-derived CDR1 and CDR2 are SGHDT and YYEEEE. The CDR3 has 16 residues. This chain's CDR3 is CASSRRLAGGNDEQYF. CDR3 in DNA: TGTGCCAGCAGCCGTCGACTAGCGGGAGGGAATGACGAGCAGTACTTC.

The chain has TRBV11-2 and TRBJ2-5; D unclear. CDR3 length equals 12 residues. V was trimmed by 4 bases and J by 11 bases, leaving 14 bases between them. Germline values: CDR1 SGHAT, CDR2 FQNNGV. CDR3 coding DNA: TGTGCCAGCAGCTATATGGGCCAGGAGCAGTACTTC. Protein product: CASSYMGQEQYF. Full variable domain (remainder filled in from reference TRBV11-2 and TRBJ2-5): EAGVAQSPRYKIIEKRQSVAFWCNPISGHATLYWYQQILGQGPKLLIQFQNNGVVDDSQLPKDRFSAERLKGVDSTLKIQPAKLEDSAVYLCASSYMGQEQYFGPGTRLLVL.

In its sample, this clonotype was seen many times. The rearrangement joins TRBV15 to TRBJ2-3; D unclear. Germline V gene data show CDR1 as LNHNV and CDR2 as YYDKDF (reference sequence). CDR3 length equals 16 residues. V was shortened by 0 bases and J by 6 bases, with 16 bases between the two germline ends. In nucleotides, the CDR3 is TGTGCCACCAGCAGAGATCTTAATTGGCTCCCCGATACGCAGTATTTT. It yields the protein CATSRDLNWLPDTQYF.

V is TRBV12-3 or TRBV12-4 and J is TRBJ2-1; 7 bases agree with TRBD2. The CDR3 covers 15 residues. The V and J ends lost 6 bases and 7 bases, in that order; junction bases with no gene match: 12. The CDR3 bases are TGTGCCAGCAGCCAGCTAGCGGTCATCGGGAATGAGCAGTTCTTC. Protein: CASSQLAVIGNEQFF.

The J gene is TRBJ2-4, the V gene TRBV10-3; D call uncertain. This CDR3 region has 14 residues. Trimming removed 3 bases from V and 0 bases from J, with 6 bases in between. Germline V CDR1 and CDR2: ENHRY, SYGVKD. CDR3 residues: CAISEGAAKNIQYF. The CDR3, as DNA: TGTGCCATCAGTGAAGGTGCAGCCAAAAACATTCAGTACTTC.

As regards this clonotype: Mismatch with germline at one junction end may stem from a read error. The chain recombines TRBV11-2 with TRBJ2-7; 7 bases are shared with TRBD1. Germline-derived CDR1 and CDR2 are SGHAT and FQNNGV. The CDR3 loop spans 15 amino acids. The CDR3: CASSRNPGQFYVQYF. The CDR3 region has the DNA TGTGCCAGCAGCCGCAATCCGGGACAGTTCTACGTGCAGTACTTC.

This clonotype was counted many times. V usage is TRBV4-2 and J usage is TRBJ2-1, with 9 bases lining up with TRBD2. The CDR3 loop spans 15 amino acids. Germline assignment: CDR1 LGHNA and CDR2 YNFKEQ. The trim removed 0 bases at V and 9 bases at J, leaving 6 bases unmatched. The CDR3 is CASSQDDSGRVEQFF. The CDR3 coding sequence is TGTGCCAGCAGCCAAGATGATAGCGGGAGAGTTGAGCAGTTCTTC.

This clonotype was counted between two and nine times. The gene calls are TRBV29-1 and TRBJ2-5; 7 bases match TRBD1. Germline V gene lookup returns CDR1 SQVTM and CDR2 ANQGSEA. Losses at the gene ends were 0 bases for V and 4 bases for J; bases not matched to a gene: 11. This CDR3 spans 16 amino acids. CDR3 amino acids: CSVEDVRRQGIETQYF. Written as DNA, the CDR3 is TGCAGCGTTGAAGATGTCAGGCGACAGGGTATAGAGACCCAGTACTTC.

The chain carries TRBV7-2 and TRBJ2-7; D possibly corresponds to TRBD2 (6 bases). In germline, CDR1 is SGHTA, CDR2 FQGNSA. This CDR3 has 12 amino acids. The V gene lost 2 bases and the J gene lost 5 bases, with 7 bases spanning the gap. The CDR3 region is CASSLRRDEQYF. In DNA, the CDR3 is TGTGCCAGCAGCTTAAGGAGGGACGAGCAGTACTTC. Using reference TRBV7-2 and TRBJ2-7 for the parts outside the CDR3, the full variable domain is GAGVSQSPSNKVTEKGKDVELRCDPISGHTALYWYRQSLGQGLEFLIYFQGNSAPDKSGLPSDRFSAERTGGSVSTLTIQRTQQEDSAVYLCASSLRRDEQYFGPGTRLTVT.

The chain uses TRBV7-9 and TRBJ2-3; TRBD2 matches 11 bases. The CDR3 sequence is 18 residues long. Trimming removed 1 base from V and 2 bases from J; junction bases left unmatched: 8. Germline CDR1 is SEHNR and CDR2 is FQNEAQ (reference sequence). The CDR3 DNA sequence: TGTGCCAGCAGCTTAGGCGAGGGACTAGCGGTACTCACAGATACGCAGTATTTT. The encoded protein is CASSLGEGLAVLTDTQYF.

This clonotype has just one count. The V gene is TRBV28, the J gene TRBJ2-2, with D uncertain. CDR1 is MDHEN, CDR2 SYDVKM, per germline. Trimming pared 3 bases from V and 4 bases from J, leaving 12 bases between. The CDR3 has 15 amino acids. The DNA of the CDR3 is TGTGCCAGCAGTTTGACCGCCGGTTTCACCGGGGAGCTGTTTTTT. Amino acid sequence: CASSLTAGFTGELFF.

The rearrangement links TRBV20-1 to TRBJ2-6; D not resolved. Germline V lookup: CDR1 DFQATT, CDR2 SNEGSKA (reference sequence). Trimming stripped 3 bases from V and 0 bases from J, with 9 bases between. The CDR3 covers 15 residues. This CDR3 is CSASRQLSGANVLTF. CDR3 sequence (DNA): TGCAGTGCTAGCAGACAACTCTCTGGGGCCAACGTCCTGACTTTC.

The genes are TRBV6-2 or TRBV6-3 and TRBJ1-6, with D tentatively TRBD1 (5 bases). Trimming pared 6 bases from V and 7 bases from J, leaving 16 bases between. Germline CDR1 is MNHEY and CDR2 is SVGEGT. This CDR3 has 15 amino acids. This chain's CDR3 is CASRLDSRGNSPLHF. In DNA, the CDR3 is TGTGCCAGCAGACTCGACAGCCGCGGGAATTCACCCCTCCACTTT.

This clonotype was picked up a small number of times. The chain joins TRBV27 to TRBJ2-7; D might be TRBD1 (6 bases). This CDR3 spans 13 amino acids. Trimming cost V 5 bases and J 0 bases, with 8 bases left between them. Germline assignment: CDR1 MNHEY and CDR2 SMNVEV (reference sequence). The CDR3 protein is CASSGQNSYEQYF. The CDR3 DNA is TGTGCCAGCAGTGGACAGAACTCCTACGAGCAGTACTTC.

The rearrangement links TRBV7-3 to TRBJ1-1; D perhaps matches TRBD1 (5 bases). Trimming cost V 8 bases and J 3 bases, with 16 bases left between them. This CDR3 is built from 14 residues. The germline V gene encodes CDR1 SGHTA and CDR2 FQGTGA. The chain's CDR3 is CASSTGPEYTEAFF. As DNA, the CDR3 is TGTGCCAGCTCTACGGGGCCAGAATACACTGAAGCTTTCTTT.

This clonotype was counted a few times. The chain combines TRBV29-1 with TRBJ2-7; 9 bases agree with TRBD2. Matching the DNA end better, TRBJ2-5 makes the J call doubtful. CDR3 length equals 13 residues. Per the germline V gene, CDR1 is SQVTM and CDR2 is ANQGSEA. The CDR3 reads CSVVIAGEKTQYF. Here the CDR3 DNA reads TGCAGCGTTGTCATAGCGGGAGAAAAGACCCAGTACTTC.

A few counts support this clonotype. One end of the junction fails to match germline, which may point to a read error. J is TRBJ2-3 and V is TRBV20-1; TRBD2 agrees at 9 bases. The CDR3 contains 15 residues. The germline gives CDR1 DFQATT, CDR2 SNEGSKA (reference sequence). CDR3 residues: CSARKPTSGTDTQYF. Here the CDR3 DNA reads TGCAGTGCTAGAAAACCGACTAGCGGCACTGATACGCAGTATTTT.

This rearrangement joins TRBV5-6 to TRBJ2-3, with D possibly being TRBD1 (6 bases). CDR3 length equals 15 residues. Germline V CDR1 and CDR2: SGHDT, YYEEEE. Between the trimmed V and J ends, which lost 1 base and 4 bases, there was a span of 13 bases. DNA for the CDR3: TGTGCCAGCAGCTTGACAGGACAGAACGCAGATACGCAGTATTTT. Protein sequence: CASSLTGQNADTQYF.